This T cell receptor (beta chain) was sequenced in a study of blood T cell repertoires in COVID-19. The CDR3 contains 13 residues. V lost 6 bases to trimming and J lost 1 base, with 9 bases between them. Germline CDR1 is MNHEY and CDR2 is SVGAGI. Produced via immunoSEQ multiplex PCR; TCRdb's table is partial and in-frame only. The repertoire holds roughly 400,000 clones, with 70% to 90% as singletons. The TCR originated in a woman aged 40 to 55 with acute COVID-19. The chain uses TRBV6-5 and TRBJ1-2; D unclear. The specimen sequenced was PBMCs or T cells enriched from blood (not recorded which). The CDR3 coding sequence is TGTGCCAGCAGGGCGGGCGTTAACTATGGCTACACCTTC. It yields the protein CASRAGVNYGYTF.